This TCR beta chain was observed in a study of monozygotic twins with inflammatory bowel disease. This CDR3 region has 11 residues. CDR1 is DFQATT and CDR2 is SNEGSKA in the germline V gene (reference sequence). TCRdb re-called the 5' RACE reads, yielding one record per CDR3 amino acid sequence without DNA. The table counts under 130,000 distinct CDR3 sequences; 1.9% lies in the top ten. Source material: blood. The rearrangement joins TRBV20-1 to TRBJ1-1. The TCR comes from a human donor with ulcerative colitis or Crohn's disease, or a healthy co-twin of an affected twin (not recorded which). The CDR3 sequence: CSADPVAEAFF.